This TCR beta chain comes out of a study of T cells in Graves' hyperthyroidism and ophthalmopathy. The table lists this clonotype with many counts. Its matching antigen is unknown. The study's findings and limits: Researchers report that a 13 V-J model separated ophthalmopathy from stable hyperthyroidism. Before onset, ophthalmopathy was predicted by the model a median around 6 months earlier.

RNA transcripts provided the source from which TCR beta CDR3 regions were amplified. The HTBI primer set served for first-round RT-PCR of the TCR CDR3. TCRdb re-called the multiplex PCR reads with MiXCR, one entry per CDR3 protein. The sample records around 190,000 distinct CDR3 sequences, over 15% being singletons. V lost 8 bases, J lost 4 bases, and 19 bases lay in between. CDR3 length equals 15 residues. Germline CDR1 SGHAT, CDR2 FQNNGV. The TCR sequence derives from a woman aged 45-65 years with Graves' hyperthyroidism. V and J are TRBV11-2 and TRBJ2-3, with D perhaps assigned TRBD1 or TRBD2 (5 bases each). The sequenced sample consisted of blood. CDR3 sequence: CASLFRGAAADTQYF. For the CDR3, the DNA is TGTGCCAGCTTATTTAGAGGGGCTGCGGCAGATACGCAGTATTTT. Based on the CDR3 plus reference TRBV11-2 and TRBJ2-3, the full variable domain is EAGVAQSPRYKIIEKRQSVAFWCNPISGHATLYWYQQILGQGPKLLIQFQNNGVVDDSQLPKDRFSAERLKGVDSTLKIQPAKLEDSAVYLCASLFRGAAADTQYFGPGTRLTVL.